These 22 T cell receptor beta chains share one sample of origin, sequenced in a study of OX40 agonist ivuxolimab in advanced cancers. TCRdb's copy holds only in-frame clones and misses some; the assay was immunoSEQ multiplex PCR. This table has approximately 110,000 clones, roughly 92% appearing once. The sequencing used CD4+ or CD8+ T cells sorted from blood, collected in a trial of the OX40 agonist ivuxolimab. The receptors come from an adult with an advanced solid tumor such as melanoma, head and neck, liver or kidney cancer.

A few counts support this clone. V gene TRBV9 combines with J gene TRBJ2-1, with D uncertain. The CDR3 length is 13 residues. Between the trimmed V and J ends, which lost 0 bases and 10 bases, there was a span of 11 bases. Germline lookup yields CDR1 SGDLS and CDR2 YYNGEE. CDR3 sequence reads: CASSVALTVEQFF. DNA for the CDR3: TGTGCCAGCAGCGTAGCCCTGACTGTAGAGCAGTTCTTC.

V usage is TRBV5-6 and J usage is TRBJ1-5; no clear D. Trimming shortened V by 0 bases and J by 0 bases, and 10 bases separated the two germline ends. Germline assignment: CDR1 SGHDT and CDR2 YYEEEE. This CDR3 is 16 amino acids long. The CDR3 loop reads CASSLAGSNSNQPQHF. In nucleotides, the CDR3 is TGTGCCAGCAGCTTGGCGGGGTCTAATAGCAATCAGCCCCAGCATTTT.

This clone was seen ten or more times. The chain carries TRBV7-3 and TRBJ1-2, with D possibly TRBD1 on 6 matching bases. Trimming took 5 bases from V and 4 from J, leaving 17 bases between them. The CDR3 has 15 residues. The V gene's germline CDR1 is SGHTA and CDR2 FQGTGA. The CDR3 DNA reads TGTGCCAGCAGCCGATCCTGGGGGGCCGGCTATGGCTACACCTTC. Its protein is CASSRSWGAGYGYTF.

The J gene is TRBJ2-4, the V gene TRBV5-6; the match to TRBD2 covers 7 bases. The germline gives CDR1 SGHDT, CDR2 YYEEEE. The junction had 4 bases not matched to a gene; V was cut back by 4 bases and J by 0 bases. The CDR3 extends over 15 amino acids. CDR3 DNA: TGTGCCAGCAGCGAGGGACTACAAGCCAAAAACATTCAGTACTTC. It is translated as CASSEGLQAKNIQYF.

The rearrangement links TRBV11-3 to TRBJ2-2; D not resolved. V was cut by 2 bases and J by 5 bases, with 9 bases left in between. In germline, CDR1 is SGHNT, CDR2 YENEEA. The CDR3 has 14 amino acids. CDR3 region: CASSLNEDTGELFF. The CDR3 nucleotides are TGTGCCAGCAGCTTAAACGAGGATACCGGGGAGCTGTTTTTT.

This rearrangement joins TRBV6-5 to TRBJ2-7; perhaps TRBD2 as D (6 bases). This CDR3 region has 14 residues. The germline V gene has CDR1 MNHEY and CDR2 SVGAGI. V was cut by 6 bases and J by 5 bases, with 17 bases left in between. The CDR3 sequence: CASSGGPIIHEQYF. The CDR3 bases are TGTGCCAGCAGCGGGGGACCTATTATTCACGAGCAGTACTTC.

CDR3 coding DNA: TGCAGTGCTAGACCGGGGGACGAGCAGTTCTTC. Translation gives CSARPGDEQFF. This chain uses TRBV20-1 with TRBJ2-1; D might be TRBD2 (6 bases). Germline V gene sequence: CDR1 DFQATT, CDR2 SNEGSKA (reference sequence). The CDR3 is made up of 11 amino acids. V was shortened by 2 bases and J by 10 bases, with 9 bases between the two germline ends.

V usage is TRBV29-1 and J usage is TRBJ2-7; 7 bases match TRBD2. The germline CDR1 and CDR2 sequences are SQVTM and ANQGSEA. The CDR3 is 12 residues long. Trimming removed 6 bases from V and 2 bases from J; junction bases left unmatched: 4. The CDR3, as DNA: TGCAGCGTGTCTAGCGGAGCCTACGAGCAGTACTTC. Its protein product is CSVSSGAYEQYF.

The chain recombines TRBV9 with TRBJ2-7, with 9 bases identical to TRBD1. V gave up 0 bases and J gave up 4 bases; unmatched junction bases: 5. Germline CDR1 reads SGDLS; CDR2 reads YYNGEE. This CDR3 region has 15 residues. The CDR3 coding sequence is TGTGCCAGCAGCGTAGAGGACAGGGGACCGTACGAGCAGTACTTC. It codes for CASSVEDRGPYEQYF.

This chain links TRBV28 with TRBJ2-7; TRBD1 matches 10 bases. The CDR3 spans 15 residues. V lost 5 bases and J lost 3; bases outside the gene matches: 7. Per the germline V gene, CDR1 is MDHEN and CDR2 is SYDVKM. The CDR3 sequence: CASSAPGQGFYEQYF. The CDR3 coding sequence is TGTGCCAGCAGTGCACCGGGACAGGGGTTCTACGAGCAGTACTTC. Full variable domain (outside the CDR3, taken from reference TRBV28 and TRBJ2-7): DVKVTQSSRYLVKRTGEKVFLECVQDMDHENMFWYRQDPGLGLRLIYFSYDVKMKEKGDIPEGYSVSREKKERFSLILESASTNQTSMYLCASSAPGQGFYEQYFGPGTRLTVT.

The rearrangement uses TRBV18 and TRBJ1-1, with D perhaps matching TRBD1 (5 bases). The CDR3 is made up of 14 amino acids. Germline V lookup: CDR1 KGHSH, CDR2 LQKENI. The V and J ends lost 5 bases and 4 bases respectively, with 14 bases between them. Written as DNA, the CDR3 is TGTGCCAGCTCAGCGGGGACCGATCGCACTGAAGCTTTCTTT. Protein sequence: CASSAGTDRTEAFF.

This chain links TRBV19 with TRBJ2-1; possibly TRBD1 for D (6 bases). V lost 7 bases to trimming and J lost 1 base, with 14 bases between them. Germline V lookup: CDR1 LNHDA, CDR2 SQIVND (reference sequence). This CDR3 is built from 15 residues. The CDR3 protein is CASKTARGSYNEQFF. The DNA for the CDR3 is TGTGCCAGTAAGACTGCCAGGGGTTCCTACAATGAGCAGTTCTTC.

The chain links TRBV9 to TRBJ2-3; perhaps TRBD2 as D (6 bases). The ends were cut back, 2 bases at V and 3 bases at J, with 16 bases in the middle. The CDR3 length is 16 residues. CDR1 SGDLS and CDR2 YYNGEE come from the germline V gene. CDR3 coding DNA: TGTGCCAGCAGCGTGGAGGGGAGGATCTGGACAGATACGCAGTATTTT. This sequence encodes CASSVEGRIWTDTQYF.

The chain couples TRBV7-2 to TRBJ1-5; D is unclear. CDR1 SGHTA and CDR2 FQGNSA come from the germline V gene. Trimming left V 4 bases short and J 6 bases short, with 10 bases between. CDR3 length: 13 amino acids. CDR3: CASSSTLAQPQHF. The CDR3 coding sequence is TGTGCCAGCAGCTCAACGCTCGCTCAGCCCCAGCATTTT. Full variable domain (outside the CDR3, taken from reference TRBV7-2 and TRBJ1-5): GAGVSQSPSNKVTEKGKDVELRCDPISGHTALYWYRQSLGQGLEFLIYFQGNSAPDKSGLPSDRFSAERTGGSVSTLTIQRTQQEDSAVYLCASSSTLAQPQHFGDGTRLSIL.

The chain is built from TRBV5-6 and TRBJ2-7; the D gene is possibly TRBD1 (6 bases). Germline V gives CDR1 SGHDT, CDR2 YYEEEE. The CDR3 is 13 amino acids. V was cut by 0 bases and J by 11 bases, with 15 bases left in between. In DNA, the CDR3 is TGTGCCAGCAGCTTGGACAGGGAAGGTATAAAGTACTTC. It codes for CASSLDREGIKYF.

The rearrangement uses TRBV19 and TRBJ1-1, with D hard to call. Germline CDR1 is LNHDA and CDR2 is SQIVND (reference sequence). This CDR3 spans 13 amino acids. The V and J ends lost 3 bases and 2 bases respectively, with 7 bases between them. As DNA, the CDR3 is TGTGCCAGTAGTATTGAGGTAAACACTGAAGCTTTCTTT. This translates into CASSIEVNTEAFF.

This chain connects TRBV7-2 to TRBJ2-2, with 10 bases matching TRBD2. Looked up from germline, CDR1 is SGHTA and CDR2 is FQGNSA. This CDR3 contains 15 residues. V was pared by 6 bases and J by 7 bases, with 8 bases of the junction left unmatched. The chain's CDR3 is CASRFLAGEGGELFF. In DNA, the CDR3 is TGTGCCAGCAGATTTCTAGCGGGAGAGGGCGGGGAGCTGTTTTTT.

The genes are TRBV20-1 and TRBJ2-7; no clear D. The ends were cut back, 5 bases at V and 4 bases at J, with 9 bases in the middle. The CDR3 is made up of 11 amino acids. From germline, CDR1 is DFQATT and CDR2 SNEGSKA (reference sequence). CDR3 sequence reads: CSAGSAYEQYF. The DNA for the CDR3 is TGCAGTGCTGGCTCCGCTTACGAGCAGTACTTC.

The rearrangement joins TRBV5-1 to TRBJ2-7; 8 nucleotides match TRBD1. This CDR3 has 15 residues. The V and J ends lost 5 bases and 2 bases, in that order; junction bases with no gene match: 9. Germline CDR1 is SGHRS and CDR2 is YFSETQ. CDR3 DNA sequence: TGCGCCAGCAGAACAACCCCGGGACAGGCCTACGAGCAGTACTTC. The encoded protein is CASRTTPGQAYEQYF.

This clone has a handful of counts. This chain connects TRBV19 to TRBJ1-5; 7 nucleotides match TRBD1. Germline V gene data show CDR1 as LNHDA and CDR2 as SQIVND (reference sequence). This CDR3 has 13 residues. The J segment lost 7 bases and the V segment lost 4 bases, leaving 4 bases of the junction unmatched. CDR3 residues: CASSRTGGQPQHF. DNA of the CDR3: TGTGCCAGTAGTAGGACAGGAGGGCAGCCCCAGCATTTT.

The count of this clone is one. The chain's CDR3 is CASSQELGTGGTDTQYF. CDR3 bases: TGCGCCAGCAGCCAAGAACTTGGGACAGGGGGCACAGATACGCAGTATTTT. The chain couples TRBV4-3 to TRBJ2-3; 10 nucleotides align to TRBD1. J lost 1 base, V lost 0 bases, and 4 bases had no gene match. Germline CDR1 LGHNA, CDR2 YSLEER. The CDR3 loop spans 17 amino acids.

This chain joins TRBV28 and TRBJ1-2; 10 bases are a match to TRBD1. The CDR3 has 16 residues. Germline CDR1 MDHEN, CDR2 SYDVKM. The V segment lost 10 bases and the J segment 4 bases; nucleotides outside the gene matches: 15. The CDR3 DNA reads TGTGCCACACCCTCCCAGAAGGGACAGGGGTTCTATGGCTACACCTTC. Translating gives CATPSQKGQGFYGYTF.